These T cell receptor beta chains were read from a single sample in a study of blood T cell repertoires in COVID-19. Profiling relied on immunoSEQ multiplex PCR, and the TCRdb table lists in-frame clones only, not all of them. The data contain 60,000 to 75,000 clones, approximately 78% of them singletons. The source material was peripheral blood. The receptors were gathered from a human donor in a cohort sampled during active COVID-19. CDR3s include the opening cysteine and the closing phenylalanine or tryptophan. The order of the fields is J gene, V gene, clone size, D gene, CDR3 protein, CDR3 DNA. A D gene is named only where the DNA matches it firmly. Not all rows give a size; the values are once, few, many and, for expanded clones, a class.

TRBJ1-1 TRBV19 NA NA CASNHGSNLNTEAFF TGTGCCAGTAACCATGGGAGCAATCTAAACACTGAAGCTTTCTTT
TRBJ2-2 TRBV6-4 NA NA CATRSPGDHTGELFF TGTGCCACCCGCTCCCCGGGGGACCACACCGGGGAGCTGTTTTTT
TRBJ2-3 TRBV7-9 NA TRBD2 CASSLARGGTDTQYF TGTGCCAGCAGCTTAGCCCGCGGGGGTACAGATACGCAGTATTTT
TRBJ2-7 TRBV7-2 NA TRBD2 CASSSGVYEQYF TGTGCCAGCAGTAGCGGGGTGTACGAGCAGTACTTC
TRBJ1-4 TRBV10-3 many NA CAIRGEGEKLFF TGTGCCATCAGGGGAGAGGGTGAAAAACTGTTTTTT
TRBJ2-3 TRBV5-6 NA NA CASRKQGSTDTQYF TGTGCCAGCCGTAAACAGGGAAGCACAGATACGCAGTATTTT
TRBJ2-2 TRBV10-3 NA NA CAISESGAGNTGELFF TGTGCCATCAGTGAGTCAGGGGCCGGGAACACCGGGGAGCTGTTTTTT
TRBJ1-5 TRBV12-3/TRBV12-4 NA NA CASCLGQPQHF TGTGCCAGCTGCCTAGGCCAGCCCCAGCATTTT
TRBJ1-5 TRBV18 few TRBD1 CASSPRGQGADQPQHF TGTGCCAGCTCACCAAGGGGACAGGGGGCGGATCAGCCCCAGCATTTT
TRBJ1-5 TRBV4-2 NA TRBD1 CASSSIRTGGTEPQHF TGTGCCAGCAGCTCAATCCGGACAGGGGGCACGGAGCCCCAGCATTTT
TRBJ2-3 TRBV4-1 once NA CASSQTHGGPSSTDTQYF TGCGCCAGCAGCCAGACCCACGGGGGGCCCTCTAGCACAGATACGCAGTATTTT
TRBJ1-6 TRBV5-5 NA NA CASSPSPAEPLHF TGTGCCAGCAGCCCGTCCCCAGCGGAACCCCTCCACTTT
TRBJ2-5 TRBV3-1/TRBV3-2 NA TRBD2 CASSDRGGGGFETQYF TGTGCCAGCAGCGACAGAGGAGGCGGGGGTTTTGAGACCCAGTACTTC
TRBJ1-1 TRBV5-1 NA NA CASSYGSLFWTEAFF TGCGCCAGCAGCTATGGGAGTTTGTTTTGGACTGAAGCTTTCTTT
TRBJ2-7 TRBV5-1 NA NA CASSLESTPPLEQYF TGCGCCAGCAGCTTGGAATCCACTCCACCCCTCGAGCAGTACTTC
TRBJ2-1 TRBV11-2 NA NA CASSSSQYNEQFF TGTGCCAGCAGCTCATCACAGTACAATGAGCAGTTCTTC
TRBJ2-5 TRBV18 once NA CASSPKETQYF TGTGCCAGCTCGCCTAAAGAGACCCAGTACTTC
TRBJ2-7 TRBV7-2 NA TRBD1 CASSSDRGDEQYF TGTGCCAGCAGCTCGGACAGGGGAGACGAGCAGTACTTC
TRBJ1-5 TRBV28 once NA CASRSSLGDQPQHF TGTGCCAGCAGATCATCCCTGGGAGATCAGCCCCAGCATTTT
TRBJ2-3 TRBV9 once NA CASSVVGGRDGTQYF TGTGCCAGCAGCGTAGTTGGTGGGCGGGATGGTACGCAGTATTTT
TRBJ1-6 TRBV7-9 NA NA CASSPPGNSPLHF TGTGCCAGCAGCCCTCCAGGGAATTCACCCCTCCACTTT
TRBJ2-3 TRBV7-6 NA NA CASSLRRGPSTDTQYF TGTGCCAGCAGCTTGAGGAGGGGGCCTAGCACAGATACGCAGTATTTT
TRBJ2-2 TRBV2 NA TRBD1 CASRTGKNTGELFF TGTGCCAGCAGGACAGGGAAAAACACCGGGGAGCTGTTTTTT
TRBJ2-1 TRBV5-1 NA TRBD2 CASSSGTSGGYNEQFF TGCGCCAGCAGCTCCGGGACTAGCGGGGGGTACAATGAGCAGTTCTTC
TRBJ2-3 TRBV18 NA NA CASSPPTGRDTQYF TGTGCCAGCTCACCACCGACTGGAAGGGATACGCAGTATTTT
TRBJ1-5 TRBV12-5 NA TRBD1 CASGHRGNSNQPQHF TGTGCTAGTGGTCACAGGGGAAATAGCAATCAGCCCCAGCATTTT
TRBJ1-1 TRBV21-1 once NA CASSKGQKMNTEAFF TGTGCCAGCAGCAAGGGACAGAAAATGAACACTGAAGCTTTCTTT
TRBJ1-1 TRBV3-1/TRBV3-2 NA NA CASSQDVGGTEAFF TGTGCCAGCAGCCAAGACGTCGGAGGCACTGAAGCTTTCTTT
TRBJ2-5 TRBV20-1 NA NA CSATPEETQYF TGCAGTGCAACCCCGGAAGAGACCCAGTACTTC
TRBJ2-5 TRBV4-2 once TRBD2 CASSQDGGGGSEETQYF TGTGCCAGCAGCCAAGATGGTGGCGGGGGGAGTGAAGAGACCCAGTACTTC
TRBJ1-2 TRBV2 NA TRBD1 CASSGGQGAGYTF TGTGCCAGCAGTGGAGGACAGGGCGCCGGCTACACCTTC
TRBJ1-5 TRBV6-6 NA TRBD1 CASSPRTGGSFRQPQHF TGTGCCAGCAGTCCCCGGACAGGGGGATCATTCCGTCAGCCCCAGCATTTT
TRBJ1-2 TRBV5-8 NA TRBD1 CASSGLGETGRNYGYTF TGTGCCAGCAGCGGTCTAGGGGAGACAGGGCGAAACTATGGCTACACCTTC
TRBJ2-1 TRBV3-1/TRBV3-2 NA TRBD1 CASSQAGQSGNEQFF TGTGCCAGCAGCCAAGCGGGACAGTCAGGCAATGAGCAGTTCTTC
TRBJ2-2 TRBV19 NA TRBD2 CASSITTSGGTGELFF TGTGCCAGTAGTATAACGACTAGCGGGGGGACCGGGGAGCTGTTTTTT
TRBJ2-1 TRBV2 NA TRBD2 CASRRTSGGALWQFF TGTGCCAGCAGGCGGACTAGCGGGGGGGCCCTCTGGCAGTTCTTC
TRBJ2-5 TRBV5-4 once TRBD1 CASSMGQGQETQYF TGTGCCAGCAGCATGGGACAGGGCCAAGAGACCCAGTACTTC
TRBJ1-5 TRBV29-1 NA TRBD1 CSVVPGTGVNQPQHF TGCAGCGTTGTCCCCGGGACAGGGGTCAATCAGCCCCAGCATTTT
TRBJ1-1 TRBV5-1 NA TRBD1 CASSLGQANTEAFF TGCGCCAGCAGCTTAGGACAGGCGAACACTGAAGCTTTCTTT
TRBJ2-1 TRBV10-3 NA NA CAIGKQVDEQFF TGTGCCATCGGAAAACAGGTGGATGAGCAGTTCTTC
TRBJ2-3 TRBV3-1/TRBV3-2 NA TRBD2 CASSRSGTSGGTTDTQYF TGTGCCAGCAGCCGGTCCGGGACTAGCGGGGGGACAACAGATACGCAGTATTTT
TRBJ2-7 TRBV12-3/TRBV12-4 NA TRBD2 CASSYGGDYEQYF TGTGCCAGCAGTTATGGGGGGGACTACGAGCAGTACTTC
TRBJ1-4 TRBV10-2 NA NA CASKRRGANEKLFF TGCGCCAGCAAAAGACGGGGGGCGAATGAAAAACTGTTTTTT
TRBJ2-5 TRBV6-1 NA NA CASSDPDFQETQYF TGTGCCAGCAGTGACCCTGACTTCCAAGAGACCCAGTACTTC
TRBJ1-5 TRBV30 NA NA CAWNPGGAINQPQHF TGTGCCTGGAATCCGGGCGGGGCGATCAATCAGCCCCAGCATTTT
TRBJ2-3 TRBV6-4 NA TRBD2 CASSESASGGADTQYF TGTGCCAGCAGTGAATCGGCTAGCGGGGGCGCGGATACGCAGTATTTT
TRBJ2-3 TRBV19 NA NA CASSNQGRRTDTQYF TGTGCCAGTAGTAACCAGGGGCGGCGCACAGATACGCAGTATTTT
TRBJ2-5 TRBV6-2/TRBV6-3 once TRBD1 CASSWDRGFSQETQYF TGTGCCAGCAGTTGGGACAGGGGCTTTTCCCAAGAGACCCAGTACTTC
TRBJ2-4 TRBV10-2 NA TRBD2 CASSEWTSRADIQYF TGCGCCAGCAGTGAGTGGACTAGCCGAGCAGACATTCAGTACTTC